This TCR beta chain was sequenced for a study of blood T cell repertoires in COVID-19. Measured with immunoSEQ multiplex PCR; TCRdb has only the in-frame clones, and not every one. The table has 130,000 or so clones, around four fifths seen once. This clone was found a few times. The receptor's source is a man in his fifties or sixties with active or convalescent COVID-19. The sample taken for sequencing was peripheral blood.

In DNA form, the CDR3 reads TGTGCCAGCAGTTTAGAAAGCGGGAGGGGGTTCTTC. It encodes CASSLESGRGFF. The V gene is TRBV12-3 or TRBV12-4, the J gene TRBJ2-1, with 10 bases fitting TRBD2. V gave up 1 base and J gave up 15 bases; unmatched junction bases: 3. There are 12 residues in the CDR3.